This is a list of T cell receptor beta chains from one sample in a study of tumor-infiltrating lymphocytes in primary liver carcinoma. TCRdb fed the multiplex PCR reads into MiXCR, producing one record per CDR3 protein. The top ten hold more than 7% of the sample, which has some 110,000 distinct CDR3 sequences, 64% seen once. Sequences were obtained from liver tumor tissue from sampling region 3. These receptors were obtained from a woman aged 55-69 years with primary liver carcinoma and hepatitis B virus infection. Both conserved end residues are part of each CDR3. The D gene is left open where the match is weak. Part of the rows lack a size; the others show once, few, many or a class for expanded clones.

size: -; V: TRBV29-1; D: TRBD1; J: TRBJ2-4; DNA: TGCAGCGCTGCCTGGACAGGGCAGAACATTCAGTATTTC; CDR3: CSAAWTGQNIQYF
size: many; V: TRBV28; D: -; J: TRBJ2-7; DNA: TGTGCCAGCAGTTTACTTTCGTCGGGGTCCTACGAGCAGTACTTC; CDR3: CASSLLSSGSYEQYF
size: -; V: TRBV4-1; D: TRBD1; J: TRBJ2-1; DNA: TGCGCTAGCAGTCTCACACAGGGGGCTGGGGCATACAATGAGCAGTTCTTC; CDR3: CASSLTQGAGAYNEQFF
size: -; V: TRBV19; D: -; J: TRBJ1-5; DNA: TGTGCCAGTAGTATATTCCTACTAACGGTTAAGGACAATCAGCCCCAGCATTTT; CDR3: CASSIFLLTVKDNQPQHF
size: few; V: TRBV28; D: TRBD1; J: TRBJ2-7; DNA: TGTGCCAGTTCAGGGGCCGGGACAGCTTCCTACGAGCAGTACTTC; CDR3: CASSGAGTASYEQYF
size: -; V: TRBV29-1; D: -; J: TRBJ2-7; DNA: TGCAGCGCTGTGAGGGGGACCAATCCCTACGAGCAGTACTTC; CDR3: CSAVRGTNPYEQYF
size: -; V: TRBV11-2; D: -; J: TRBJ2-7; DNA: TGTGCCAGCAGCTCAGAATGGTGGCAGGTCCGCGAGCAGTACTTC; CDR3: CASSSEWWQVREQYF
size: -; V: TRBV5-1; D: -; J: TRBJ1-6; DNA: TGCGCCAGCAGCTTGGAAGGGGCAGCTATTTCACCCCTCCACTTT; CDR3: CASSLEGAAISPLHF
size: -; V: TRBV13; D: TRBD1; J: TRBJ2-6; DNA: TGTGCCAGCAGCCCCCCCCGAGACCGGGACAGGAGATACCCTGGGGCCAACGTCCTGACTTTC; CDR3: CASSPPRDRDRRYPGANVLTF
size: once; V: TRBV6-1; D: -; J: TRBJ1-4; DNA: TGTGCCAGCAGATTAGGACCAGCTAATGAAATACTGTTTTTC; CDR3: CASRLGPANEILFF
size: -; V: TRBV6-5; D: -; J: TRBJ2-7; DNA: TGTGTCAGCAGTTACATCCCCGGCAACTACGAGCAGTACTTC; CDR3: CVSSYIPGNYEQYF
size: many; V: TRBV7-3; D: TRBD1; J: TRBJ2-5; DNA: TGTGCCAGCAGCCAGACAGGGGCTAAAGAGACCCAGTACTTC; CDR3: CASSQTGAKETQYF
size: few; V: TRBV28; D: -; J: TRBJ1-1; DNA: TGTGCCAGCAGTTTATGGGACGGGAACACTGAAGCTTTCTTT; CDR3: CASSLWDGNTEAFF
size: many; V: TRBV29-1; D: TRBD2; J: TRBJ2-3; DNA: TGCAGCGTTAAGGGAGGGGCGGGACCCACAGATACGCAGTATTTT; CDR3: CSVKGGAGPTDTQYF
size: -; V: TRBV29-1; D: TRBD1; J: TRBJ2-2; DNA: TGCAGCGCTAGGACAGGGGCTGGGGAGCTGCTTTTT; CDR3: CSARTGAGELLF
size: many; V: TRBV4-1; D: TRBD1; J: TRBJ1-5; DNA: TGCGCCAGCAGCCGCAGACAGGGCGGGGACGCTAGCAATCAGCCCCAGCATTTT; CDR3: CASSRRQGGDASNQPQHF
size: few; V: TRBV2; D: -; J: TRBJ1-4; DNA: TGTGCCAGCAGCAAACAGGGAACCAGTGAAAAACTGTTTTTT; CDR3: CASSKQGTSEKLFF
size: -; V: TRBV6-6; D: -; J: TRBJ1-1; DNA: TGTGCCAGCAGCGGGTGGACAGTGAACAGTGAAGCTGTCTTT; CDR3: CASSGWTVNSEAVF
size: -; V: TRBV5-6; D: -; J: TRBJ2-1; DNA: TGTGCCAGCCAGGACCGGGGGAACTTTTACTATGAGCAGTTCTTC; CDR3: CASQDRGNFYYEQFF
size: -; V: TRBV11-3; D: -; J: TRBJ2-1; DNA: TGTGCCAGCAGGGGGGCCAGGTACAATGAGCAGTTCTTT; CDR3: CASRGARYNEQFF
size: many; V: TRBV14; D: -; J: TRBJ1-2; DNA: TGTGCCAGCAGCCAAGATGGAGGGCCCCAGGGCTACACCTTC; CDR3: CASSQDGGPQGYTF
size: once; V: TRBV11-2; D: TRBD2; J: TRBJ2-5; DNA: TGTGCCAGCAGTGGGTGGGGACTACAAGAGACCCAGTACTTC; CDR3: CASSGWGLQETQYF
size: many; V: TRBV6-1; D: -; J: TRBJ2-7; DNA: TGTGCCAGCAGTGACCTGAAGACGGGATCCTACGAGCAGTACTTC; CDR3: CASSDLKTGSYEQYF
size: -; V: TRBV29-1; D: TRBD1; J: TRBJ2-6; DNA: TGCAGCGTAGAGGGGGACAGTGGGGCCAACGTCCTGACTTTC; CDR3: CSVEGDSGANVLTF
size: -; V: TRBV28; D: -; J: TRBJ2-3; DNA: TGTGCCAGCAGCTCCGGACAATCTACGGGGGAGCAGTATTTT; CDR3: CASSSGQSTGEQYF
size: many; V: TRBV30; D: TRBD2; J: TRBJ2-1; DNA: TGTGCCTGGAGTTCTCCCGCGGGAGGGCCCAGCAATGAGCAGTTCTTC; CDR3: CAWSSPAGGPSNEQFF
size: -; V: TRBV27; D: -; J: TRBJ2-7; DNA: TGTGCCCGCAGTTTATCGGTGGGAGGGGGGGACGAGCAGTACTTC; CDR3: CARSLSVGGGDEQYF
size: -; V: TRBV28; D: -; J: TRBJ2-5; DNA: TGTGCCATCAGTCCCGGGTCTCAAGAGACCCAGTACTTC; CDR3: CAISPGSQETQYF